Presented here are 25 T cell receptor beta chains from one specimen sequenced in a study of cytomegalovirus exposure and HLA in healthy donors. 60 Vbeta and 13 Jbeta primers were used in PCR. Profiling relied on immunoSEQ multiplex PCR, and the TCRdb table lists in-frame clones only, not all of them. The table has around 150,000 clones, roughly two thirds seen once; the top ten hold 2.8%. Sequencing was performed on PBMCs. All receptors come from a woman aged 25 to 45 in good health and CMV-seronegative.

A note on this clone: One junction end does not reproduce the germline sequence, and a read error may be involved. The chain is built from TRBV4-1 and TRBJ2-7; 11 positions agree with TRBD2. The J call is in doubt because the DNA end fits TRBJ2-5 better. The CDR3 has 15 residues. The V gene's germline CDR1 is MGHRA and CDR2 YSYEKL. The CDR3: CASGQTSGSQETQYF. Here the CDR3 DNA reads TGCGCCAGCGGCCAAACTAGCGGGAGCCAAGAGACCCAGTACTTC.

This chain links TRBV5-1 with TRBJ2-1, with 10 bases matching TRBD2. Trimming removed 3 bases from V and 2 bases from J; junction bases left unmatched: 8. This CDR3 has 17 residues. The germline CDR1 and CDR2 sequences are SGHRS and YFSETQ. The DNA of the CDR3 is TGCGCCAGCAGCTCCTCTTTGACTAGCGGGCCCTACAATGAGCAGTTCTTC. Its translation: CASSSSLTSGPYNEQFF.

V usage is TRBV5-1 and J usage is TRBJ2-2, with 9 bases fitting TRBD1. The V segment lost 4 bases and the J segment 1 base; nucleotides outside the gene matches: 5. Germline V CDR1 and CDR2: SGHRS, YFSETQ. The CDR3 totals 16 residues. The CDR3 DNA reads TGCGCCAGCAGCGCGCCGGGACAGGGGAACACCGGGGAGCTGTTTTTT. This encodes CASSAPGQGNTGELFF.

The chain recombines TRBV7-6 with TRBJ1-2; 7 positions agree with TRBD1. CDR3 length: 13 amino acids. The junction had 5 bases not matched to a gene; V was cut back by 3 bases and J by 7 bases. From germline, CDR1 is SGHVS and CDR2 FNYEAQ. Written as DNA, the CDR3 is TGTGCCAGCAGCTTCGGACAGGACTCTGGCTACACCTTC. Translation gives CASSFGQDSGYTF.

This rearrangement joins TRBV10-3 to TRBJ2-2; TRBD2 might be the D (5 bases). The CDR3 has 16 residues. Germline assignment: CDR1 ENHRY and CDR2 SYGVKD. Trimming took off 3 bases at V and 6 bases at J, with 17 bases between the two ends. This chain's CDR3 is CAISDRGGKTSGELFF. In DNA, the CDR3 is TGTGCCATCAGTGACCGGGGTGGCAAGACCTCCGGGGAGCTGTTTTTT.

The chain combines TRBV5-1 with TRBJ2-7; possibly TRBD2 for D (6 bases). The CDR3 has 12 residues. Trimming took off 5 bases at V and 7 bases at J, with 13 bases between the two ends. Germline CDR1 reads SGHRS; CDR2 reads YFSETQ. The DNA of the CDR3 is TGCGCCAGCAGGGAGGAGGGGCGAGAGCAGTACTTC. Translating it yields CASREEGREQYF.

This chain uses TRBV6-5 with TRBJ2-7, with 8 bases aligning to TRBD2. V was clipped by 7 bases and J by 5 bases; unmatched bases: 10. The CDR3 totals 14 residues. The germline gives CDR1 MNHEY, CDR2 SVGAGI. DNA for the CDR3: TGTGCCAGCACATCAACTCCGGGGGGGCACGAGCAGTACTTC. This gives the protein CASTSTPGGHEQYF.

V gene TRBV4-3 combines with J gene TRBJ2-3, with TRBD2 matching over 14 bases. This CDR3 has 17 residues. V shed 4 bases and J 6 bases; nucleotides not matched to a gene: 9. From germline, CDR1 is LGHNA and CDR2 YSLEER. The CDR3 nucleotides read TGCGCCAGCAGCCCAAGGACTAGCGGGAGGCCAATGGATACGCAGTATTTT. It encodes CASSPRTSGRPMDTQYF.

This clone was observed a few times. The V call is TRBV7-3, the J call TRBJ1-1; no clear D gene. The CDR3 totals 15 residues. The germline V gene has CDR1 SGHTA and CDR2 FQGTGA. Deletions cut 0 bases from V and 3 bases from J, with 11 bases between. CDR3 bases: TGTGCCAGCAGCTTAACCGGTGACGGGGACACTGAAGCTTTCTTT. Translating it yields CASSLTGDGDTEAFF.

The V call is TRBV28, the J call TRBJ1-4; 7 bases fit TRBD1. J lost 8 bases, V lost 3 bases, and 3 bases had no gene match. CDR1 is MDHEN and CDR2 is SYDVKM in the germline V gene. There are 13 residues in the CDR3. CDR3 nucleotides: TGTGCCAGCAGTTTTGGGACAGCCGAAAAACTGTTTTTT. This codes for CASSFGTAEKLFF. Using reference TRBV28 and TRBJ1-4 for the parts outside the CDR3, the full variable domain is DVKVTQSSRYLVKRTGEKVFLECVQDMDHENMFWYRQDPGLGLRLIYFSYDVKMKEKGDIPEGYSVSREKKERFSLILESASTNQTSMYLCASSFGTAEKLFFGSGTQLSVL.

This chain connects TRBV5-1 to TRBJ2-3; D may be TRBD2 (6 bases). V gave up 0 bases and J gave up 3 bases, with 17 bases separating them. The CDR3 spans 17 residues. Germline assignment: CDR1 SGHRS and CDR2 YFSETQ. The CDR3 region is CASSLDLRGSGTDTQYF. The CDR3 DNA reads TGCGCCAGCAGCTTGGATCTCCGGGGTAGCGGTACAGATACGCAGTATTTT.

The chain links TRBV30 to TRBJ1-2; D not certain. V dropped 4 bases and J dropped 4 bases, with 10 bases sitting between them. This CDR3 spans 12 amino acids. From germline, CDR1 is GTSNPN and CDR2 SVGIG (reference sequence). The chain's CDR3 is CAWTPNFYGYTF. The CDR3 nucleotides read TGTGCCTGGACTCCCAACTTCTATGGCTACACCTTC.

The chain links TRBV6-5 to TRBJ2-1; 10 positions agree with TRBD1. Germline CDR1 is MNHEY and CDR2 is SVGAGI. With V trimmed by 0 bases and J by 13 bases, 9 bases remained unmatched. This CDR3 is built from 15 residues. This CDR3 is CASSYSRDRGLIQFF. The CDR3 DNA is TGTGCCAGCAGTTACTCGAGAGACAGGGGGCTCATTCAGTTCTTC.

The V gene is TRBV5-1, the J gene TRBJ1-6, with TRBD1 as a possible D gene (6 bases). There are 15 residues in the CDR3. Trimming took 4 bases from V and 5 from J, leaving 13 bases between them. Germline assignment: CDR1 SGHRS and CDR2 YFSETQ. The CDR3 DNA reads TGCGCCAGCAGCCTTCCGACAGGCGATAATTCACCCCTCCACTTT. Translating gives CASSLPTGDNSPLHF.

This chain joins TRBV13 and TRBJ2-3; 7 nucleotides align to TRBD2. Germline V gives CDR1 PRHDT, CDR2 FYEKMQ (reference sequence). The CDR3 spans 18 residues. Trimming took 4 bases from V and 0 from J; bases not matched to a gene: 13. In DNA, the CDR3 is TGTGCCAGCAGCTGCCTGACTAGCTGGGCACCCAGCACAGATACGCAGTATTTT. This gives the protein CASSCLTSWAPSTDTQYF.

V gene TRBV20-1 combines with J gene TRBJ2-5; the D gene is possibly TRBD2 (7 bases). CDR1 is DFQATT and CDR2 is SNEGSKA in the germline V gene (reference sequence). This CDR3 has 11 amino acids. With 6 bases removed from V and 8 bases from J, the gap between germline ends came to 13 bases. CDR3: CSARGGDTQYF. CDR3 bases: TGCAGTGCAAGGGGGGGGGATACCCAGTACTTC.

The chain links TRBV6-6 to TRBJ1-1; D not certain. V dropped 7 bases and J dropped 1 base, with 13 bases sitting between them. The CDR3 spans 14 residues. In germline, CDR1 is MNHNY, CDR2 SVGAGI (reference sequence). CDR3 sequence reads: CASTPPGQNTEAFF. For the CDR3, the DNA is TGTGCCAGCACCCCCCCGGGTCAGAACACTGAAGCTTTCTTT.

This chain connects TRBV6-5 to TRBJ2-1; TRBD1 agrees at 7 bases. V lost 7 bases, J lost 3 bases, and 9 bases stayed unmatched. The CDR3 runs to 15 residues. Per the germline V gene, CDR1 is MNHEY and CDR2 is SVGAGI. In DNA, the CDR3 is TGTGCCAGCAAAAAACCTGGGGACAGCTACAATGAGCAGTTCTTC. It is translated as CASKKPGDSYNEQFF.

The chain couples TRBV5-1 to TRBJ1-2; D is perhaps TRBD1 (5 bases). The CDR3 contains 14 residues. V lost 4 bases and J 4 bases, leaving 14 bases between the germline ends. In germline, CDR1 is SGHRS, CDR2 YFSETQ. CDR3 sequence: CASSPGGDSYGYTF. The CDR3 nucleotides read TGCGCCAGCAGCCCCGGTGGGGACTCCTATGGCTACACCTTC.

The chain recombines TRBV10-2 with TRBJ1-2; 10 positions agree with TRBD1. Per germline, CDR1 WSHSY and CDR2 SAAADI. The junction had 10 bases not matched to a gene; V was cut back by 2 bases and J by 4 bases. This CDR3 is 17 amino acids long. Here the CDR3 reads CASSETRDRGISYGYTF. For the CDR3, the DNA is TGCGCCAGCAGTGAGACCCGGGACAGGGGAATATCCTATGGCTACACCTTC.

V and J are TRBV10-3 and TRBJ2-7, with 7 bases fitting TRBD2. The length of the CDR3 is 14 residues. Germline assignment: CDR1 ENHRY and CDR2 SYGVKD. V gave up 7 bases and J gave up 3 bases; unmatched junction bases: 9. The DNA of the CDR3 is TGTGCCATCACTCGGGGTAGCGGGTACTACGAGCAGTACTTC. As protein: CAITRGSGYYEQYF.

V and J are TRBV7-6 and TRBJ1-2; D may be TRBD1 (5 bases). V was clipped by 4 bases and J by 8 bases, with 20 bases between them. The germline CDR1 and CDR2 sequences are SGHVS and FNYEAQ. CDR3 length equals 15 residues. Written as DNA, the CDR3 is TGTGCCAGCAGCTCGTTTTGGGGCGGATTGGAAGGCTACACCTTC. It codes for CASSSFWGGLEGYTF. The full variable domain, with the rest looked up from reference TRBV7-6 and TRBJ1-2, is GAGVSQSPRYKVTKRGQDVALRCDPISGHVSLYWYRQALGQGPEFLTYFNYEAQQDKSGLPNDRFSAERPEGSISTLTIQRTEQRDSAMYRCASSSFWGGLEGYTFGSGTRLTVV.

This chain uses TRBV7-2 with TRBJ2-7; 7 bases map to TRBD1. The CDR3 consists of 14 residues. The germline gives CDR1 SGHTA, CDR2 FQGNSA. V shed 1 base, J shed 3 bases, and the junction held 3 bases outside the gene matches. This CDR3 is CASSLGGTDYEQYF. Here the CDR3 DNA reads TGTGCCAGCAGCTTAGGTGGGACAGACTACGAGCAGTACTTC.

This chain joins TRBV2 and TRBJ2-5, with 12 nucleotides matching TRBD2. Germline CDR1 is SNHLY and CDR2 is FYNNEI. The CDR3 runs to 14 residues. The J segment lost 5 bases and the V segment lost 9 bases, leaving 7 bases of the junction unmatched. In DNA form, the CDR3 reads TGTGCCAGTACCCCGGGACTAGCGGGTGAGACCCAGTACTTC. This gives the protein CASTPGLAGETQYF.

This clone was found a few times. The genes are TRBV7-9 and TRBJ2-7; possibly TRBD1 for D (8 bases). Trimming stripped 3 bases from V and 3 bases from J, with 15 bases between. The CDR3 length is 15 residues. The germline V gene encodes CDR1 SEHNR and CDR2 FQNEAQ (reference sequence). The CDR3 is CASSFVQGGNYEQYF. CDR3 sequence (DNA): TGTGCCAGCAGCTTCGTACAGGGGGGGAACTACGAGCAGTACTTC.